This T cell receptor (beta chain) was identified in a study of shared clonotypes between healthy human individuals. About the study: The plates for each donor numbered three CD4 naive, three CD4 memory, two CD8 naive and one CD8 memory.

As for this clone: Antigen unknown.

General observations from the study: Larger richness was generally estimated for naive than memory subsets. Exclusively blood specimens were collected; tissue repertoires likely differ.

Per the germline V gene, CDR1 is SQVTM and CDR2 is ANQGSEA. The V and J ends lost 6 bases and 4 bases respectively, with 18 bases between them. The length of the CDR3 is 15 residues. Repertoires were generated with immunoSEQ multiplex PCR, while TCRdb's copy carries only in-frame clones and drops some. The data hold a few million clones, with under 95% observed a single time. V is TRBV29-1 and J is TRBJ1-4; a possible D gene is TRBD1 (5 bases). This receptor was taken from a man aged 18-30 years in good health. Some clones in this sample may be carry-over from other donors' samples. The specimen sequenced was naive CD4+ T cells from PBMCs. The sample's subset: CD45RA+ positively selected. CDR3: CSVLQVRERNEKLFF. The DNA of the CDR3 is TGCAGCGTCCTCCAAGTCAGGGAGCGTAATGAAAAACTGTTTTTT. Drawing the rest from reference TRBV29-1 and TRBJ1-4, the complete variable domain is SAVISQKPSRDICQRGTSLTIQCQVDSQVTMMFWYRQQPGQSLTLIATANQGSEATYESGFVIDKFPISRPNLTFSTLTVSNMSPEDSSIYLCSVLQVRERNEKLFFGSGTQLSVL.